These T cell receptor beta chains were read from a single sample in a study of T cells in localized non-small cell lung cancer. Clones were sequenced by immunoSEQ multiplex PCR, and TCRdb holds only the in-frame ones, with some missing. The sample records tens of thousands of clones, roughly 88% being singletons. Specimen: peripheral blood, collected before any cancer treatment. The receptors come from a woman aged 40-75 years with stage I lung adenocarcinoma. The CDR3 runs from the conserved cysteine through the conserved F or W. D genes are given only for firm matches. The size field is filled for only some rows; it gives once, few, many or a size class.

size	D	V	J	CDR3	DNA
-	-	TRBV23-1	TRBJ2-2	CASSQPTGHRTGELFF	TGCGCCAGCAGTCAACCTACCGGACACCGGACCGGGGAGCTGTTTTTT
-	TRBD1	TRBV30	TRBJ1-1	CAWMGTDNTEAFF	TGTGCCTGGATGGGGACAGACAACACTGAAGCTTTCTTT
-	TRBD2	TRBV5-4	TRBJ2-2	CASSRSGTTNTGELFF	TGTGCCAGCAGCCGTAGCGGGACCACCAACACCGGGGAGCTGTTTTTT
-	-	TRBV28	TRBJ2-1	CASSQWAERPYNEQFF	TGTGCCAGCAGTCAGTGGGCGGAGCGGCCTTACAATGAGCAGTTCTTC
-	TRBD2	TRBV9	TRBJ2-7	CASSVGAGGSTYEQYF	TGTGCCAGCAGCGTCGGGGCGGGAGGTTCCACCTACGAGCAGTACTTC
once	-	TRBV9	TRBJ2-1	CASSVVGSEQFF	TGTGCCAGCAGCGTAGTGGGCTCCGAGCAGTTCTTC
-	TRBD1	TRBV10-3	TRBJ1-5	CAIRGQGEGQPQHF	TGTGCCATCAGGGGACAGGGGGAAGGTCAGCCCCAGCATTTT
-	-	TRBV2	TRBJ1-2	CASTLRDGNYGYTF	TGTGCCAGCACCCTACGGGACGGTAACTATGGCTACACCTTC
-	-	TRBV28	TRBJ2-6	CASSLPGPGANVLTF	TGTGCCAGCAGTTTGCCGGGGCCTGGGGCCAACGTCCTGACTTTC
-	-	TRBV29-1	TRBJ1-1	CSSRVGAMNTEAFF	TGCAGCTCCCGAGTCGGGGCGATGAACACTGAAGCTTTCTTT
once	-	TRBV7-2	TRBJ1-5	CASSLVQGENQPQHF	TGTGCCAGCAGCTTAGTACAGGGCGAAAATCAGCCCCAGCATTTT
-	TRBD2	TRBV11-2	TRBJ2-1	CASSHGTSRGDYNEQFF	TGTGCCAGCAGCCATGGGACTAGTCGGGGGGACTACAATGAGCAGTTCTTC
once	-	TRBV7-2	TRBJ2-5	CASSHWRIQETQYF	TGTGCCAGCAGCCATTGGCGGATCCAAGAGACCCAGTACTTC
-	TRBD1	TRBV5-4	TRBJ2-6	CASSSGQVTSGANVLTF	TGTGCCAGCAGCTCAGGACAGGTAACCTCTGGGGCCAACGTCCTGACTTTC
-	TRBD2	TRBV28	TRBJ2-3	CASSLWGSGTRDTQYF	TGTGCCAGCAGTTTATGGGGTAGCGGGACACGGGATACGCAGTATTTT
-	-	TRBV18	TRBJ1-6	CASSQYRDIGPPPLHF	TGTGCCAGCTCACAATACCGGGACATCGGCCCTCCACCCCTCCACTTT
-	-	TRBV2	TRBJ1-4	CAAFGLTGSNEKLFF	TGTGCCGCATTTGGCCTTACAGGGTCTAATGAAAAACTGTTTTTT
-	TRBD2	TRBV7-9	TRBJ2-5	CASSSSGSGETQYF	TGTGCCAGCAGCTCCAGCGGGAGCGGGGAGACCCAGTACTTC
-	-	TRBV4-2	TRBJ1-2	CASSQDGANYGYTF	TGTGCCAGCAGCCAAGATGGGGCAAACTATGGCTACACCTTC
-	TRBD1	TRBV19	TRBJ2-2	CASSISTGYTGELFF	TGTGCCAGTAGTATTTCGACAGGGTACACCGGGGAGCTGTTTTTT
-	-	TRBV18	TRBJ1-1	CASSPPEGTEAFF	TGTGCCAGCTCACCACCGGAAGGGACTGAAGCTTTCTTT
-	-	TRBV27	TRBJ2-7	CASTPMGLLGTYEQYF	TGTGCCAGCACCCCGATGGGACTCCTAGGCACCTACGAGCAGTACTTC
few	TRBD2	TRBV11-2	TRBJ2-1	CASRSATSGFDNEQFF	TGTGCCAGCAGGTCTGCGACTAGCGGGTTCGACAATGAGCAGTTCTTC
-	-	TRBV7-9	TRBJ1-5	CASSNLGQPQHF	TGTGCCAGCAGCAATCTAGGTCAGCCCCAGCATTTT
once	-	TRBV7-3	TRBJ2-1	CASSLSETGFKNEQFF	TGTGCCAGCAGCTTAAGTGAGACAGGCTTTAAAAATGAGCAGTTCTTC
-	-	TRBV5-1	TRBJ2-1	CASSFTDSFYNEQFF	TGCGCCAGCAGCTTCACGGACAGTTTCTACAATGAGCAGTTCTTC
-	-	TRBV13	TRBJ1-1	CASSSDPGTEAFF	TGTGCCAGCAGCTCCGACCCCGGTACTGAAGCTTTCTTT
-	-	TRBV6-6	TRBJ1-1	CASSETGFSEAFF	TGTGCCAGCAGTGAGACGGGTTTTTCTGAAGCTTTCTTT
once	-	TRBV30	TRBJ1-3	CAWSGQWDTIYF	TGTGCCTGGAGTGGGCAGTGGGACACCATATATTTT
-	TRBD1	TRBV18	TRBJ1-5	CASSPGQGSSNQPQHF	TGTGCCAGCTCACCAGGACAGGGAAGTAGCAATCAGCCCCAGCATTTT
-	TRBD2	TRBV11-1	TRBJ2-7	CASSSIAGRIFGYYEQYF	TGTGCCAGCAGCTCCATAGCGGGAAGAATCTTCGGTTACTACGAGCAGTACTTC
once	-	TRBV11-2	TRBJ1-1	CASSLESGTYSEAFF	TGTGCCAGCAGCTTAGAGAGTGGAACATACTCTGAAGCTTTCTTT
-	-	TRBV5-6	TRBJ2-1	CASSRTFRYNEQFF	TGTGCCAGCAGCCGGACGTTCCGCTACAATGAGCAGTTCTTC
few	-	TRBV14	TRBJ2-5	CASSQAVQETQYF	TGTGCCAGCAGCCAAGCGGTTCAAGAGACCCAGTACTTC
-	-	TRBV18	TRBJ1-5	CASSPRPGNSNQPQHF	TGTGCCAGCTCACCACGACCGGGGAATAGCAATCAGCCCCAGCATTTT
-	TRBD2	TRBV5-4	TRBJ2-3	CASSLTSGGVIDTQYF	TGTGCCAGCAGCTTGACTAGCGGGGGAGTGATTGATACGCAGTATTTT
-	-	TRBV28	TRBJ2-5	CASSFGRQETQYF	TGTGCCAGCAGTTTCGGGCGTCAAGAGACCCAGTACTTC
-	-	TRBV18	TRBJ1-2	CASSPVGSGEVGYGYTF	TGTGCCAGCTCACCGGTCGGTTCGGGTGAGGTTGGCTATGGCTACACCTTC
-	-	TRBV5-1	TRBJ2-3	CASSLGYTEPGTDTQYF	TGCGCCAGCAGCTTGGGGTACACAGAACCAGGGACAGATACGCAGTATTTT
-	TRBD1	TRBV7-6	TRBJ2-7	CASSFASGTGVSYEQYF	TGTGCCAGCAGCTTTGCTTCCGGGACAGGCGTCTCCTACGAGCAGTACTTC